These 21 T cell receptor beta chains share one sample of origin, sequenced in a study of identical twins. TCRdb recomputed calls from the 5' RACE reads with MiXCR, one row per CDR3 protein. The sample holds fewer than 250,000 distinct CDR3 sequences, 6.5% to 9% seen once. This sample also belongs to another study, concerning yellow fever vaccine responses in identical twins.

The sample consisted of CD8+ T cells sorted from blood. The receptors come from a woman in her late teens or twenties in good health.

The chain links TRBV9 to TRBJ2-5; D may be TRBD2 (6 bases). Per germline, CDR1 SGDLS and CDR2 YYNGEE. This CDR3 has 14 amino acids. Trimming removed 3 bases at V and 1 base at J, with 10 bases between. CDR3 DNA sequence: TGTGCCAGCAGCGACGGGAGCTTCCAAGAGACCCAGTACTTC. Translation gives CASSDGSFQETQYF. Filled out from reference TRBV9 and TRBJ2-5, the complete variable domain reads DSGVTQTPKHLITATGQRVTLRCSPRSGDLSVYWYQQSLDQGLQFLIQYYNGEERAKGNILERFSAQQFPDLHSELNLSSLELGDSALYFCASSDGSFQETQYFGPGTRLLVL.

The chain is built from TRBV15 and TRBJ2-7; 7 bases are a match to TRBD2. Germline lookup yields CDR1 LNHNV and CDR2 YYDKDF (reference sequence). V dropped 3 bases and J dropped 7; count of bases not matched to a gene: 9. CDR3 length: 14 amino acids. CDR3 region: CATSSALREGEQYF. CDR3 DNA sequence: TGTGCCACCAGCAGCGCCCTCAGGGAGGGTGAGCAGTACTTC. The whole variable domain, filled in from reference TRBV15 and TRBJ2-7, reads DAMVIQNPRYQVTQFGKPVTLSCSQTLNHNVMYWYQQKSSQAPKLLFHYYDKDFNNEADTPDNFQSRRPNTSFCFLDIRSPGLGDTAMYLCATSSALREGEQYFGPGTRLTVT.

A few counts support this clonotype. The rearrangement joins TRBV29-1 to TRBJ2-1; D is ambiguous. This CDR3 is 11 amino acids long. CDR1 and CDR2 from the germline V gene are SQVTM and ANQGSEA. Trimming left V 3 bases short and J 5 bases short, with 5 bases between. CDR3 sequence: CSVDWHNEQFF. The CDR3 DNA is TGCAGCGTTGACTGGCACAATGAGCAGTTCTTC.

This clonotype was seen more than once but under ten times. This rearrangement joins TRBV6-1 to TRBJ2-3; D uncertain. The CDR3 is 14 amino acids. The ends were cut back, 6 bases at V and 8 bases at J, with 18 bases in the middle. In germline, CDR1 is MNHNS, CDR2 SASEGT. In nucleotides, the CDR3 is TGTGCCAGCAGCCCTTTCCACGGGTCCGGTACGCAGTATTTT. Encoded protein: CASSPFHGSGTQYF.

In its sample, this clonotype was seen many times. The chain links TRBV7-9 to TRBJ1-6, with TRBD1 matching 9 bases. The germline V gene has CDR1 SEHNR and CDR2 FQNEAQ (reference sequence). The CDR3 loop spans 15 amino acids. After removal of 5 bases from V and 10 bases from J, the junction contained 9 bases not matched to a gene. CDR3 sequence (DNA): TGTGCCAGCAGCAGCCGGGACAGGGTATGGTCACCCCTCCACTTT. It is translated as CASSSRDRVWSPLHF.

The chain couples TRBV10-3 to TRBJ1-1; 7 nucleotides agree with TRBD1. In germline, CDR1 is ENHRY, CDR2 SYGVKD. Germline trimming cut 4 bases from V and 0 bases from J; bases unmatched to any gene: 5. The CDR3 loop spans 15 amino acids. CDR3 amino acids: CAISAGTVMNTEAFF. In DNA form, the CDR3 reads TGTGCCATCAGTGCCGGGACAGTCATGAACACTGAAGCTTTCTTT.

V and J are TRBV6-1 and TRBJ2-5; D is uncertain. V gave up 1 base and J gave up 1 base, with 10 bases separating them. The CDR3 is 15 residues long. From germline, CDR1 is MNHNS and CDR2 SASEGT. CDR3 region: CASSEEGRSQETQYF. CDR3 nucleotide sequence: TGTGCCAGCAGTGAAGAGGGCAGGAGCCAAGAGACCCAGTACTTC.

This clonotype was seen only a few times. The chain has TRBV2 and TRBJ2-1; no definite D call. Trimming shortened V by 7 bases and J by 1 base, and 17 bases separated the two germline ends. There are 16 residues in the CDR3. Germline-derived CDR1 and CDR2 are SNHLY and FYNNEI. In nucleotides, the CDR3 is TGTGCCAGCACCCGTACAGTCTTGGGGTCCTACAATGAGCAGTTCTTC. This codes for CASTRTVLGSYNEQFF.

In its sample, this clonotype was seen a few times. The genes are TRBV7-8 and TRBJ2-7; perhaps TRBD2 as D (6 bases). Germline V gene sequence: CDR1 SGHVS, CDR2 FQNEAQ. Trimming left V 1 base short and J 6 bases short, with 13 bases between. The CDR3 has 14 amino acids. The CDR3, as DNA: TGTGCCAGCAGCTTAGTAGTCGAGGGAGGCGAGCAGTACGTC. This gives the protein CASSLVVEGGEQYV.

This clonotype came up a few times. This sequence joins TRBV3-1 and TRBJ2-3; 9 nucleotides line up with TRBD2. This CDR3 has 16 residues. Germline values: CDR1 LGHDT, CDR2 YNNKEL (reference sequence). J gave up 6 bases and V 1 base, and 8 bases lay outside the gene matches. The CDR3 nucleotides are TGTGCCAGCAGCCAAGGCCCGTCGGGACTAGCCGATACGCAGTATTTT. Protein product: CASSQGPSGLADTQYF.

In its sample, this clonotype was seen a few times. The chain employs TRBV7-8 and TRBJ2-1, with 16 bases matching TRBD2. The germline V gene has CDR1 SGHVS and CDR2 FQNEAQ. CDR3 length: 17 amino acids. Unmatched junction bases numbered 8, after V lost 4 bases and J lost 8 bases. The CDR3 DNA follows: TGTGCCAGCAGCTCCCTGGGGACTAGCGGGAGGGTCGATGAGCAGTTCTTC. This codes for CASSSLGTSGRVDEQFF. Supplemented by reference TRBV7-8 and TRBJ2-1, the full variable domain reads GAGVSQSPRYKVAKRGQDVALRCDPISGHVSLFWYQQALGQGPEFLTYFQNEAQLDKSGLPSDRFFAERPEGSVSTLKIQRTQQEDSAVYLCASSSLGTSGRVDEQFFGPGTRLTVL.

This clonotype appeared many times. The chain carries TRBV7-2 and TRBJ2-1, with TRBD2 matching 11 bases. Germline V gene data show CDR1 as SGHTA and CDR2 as FQGNSA. Unmatched junction bases numbered 11, after V lost 6 bases and J lost 7 bases. The CDR3 totals 16 residues. Written as DNA, the CDR3 is TGTGCCAGCAGTTCCGGGACTAGCGGTTTTTGGAATGAGCAGTTCTTC. It specifies CASSSGTSGFWNEQFF.

This rearrangement joins TRBV28 to TRBJ2-3; D gene unclear. Germline CDR1 is MDHEN and CDR2 is SYDVKM. Deletions cut 2 bases from V and 4 bases from J, with 13 bases between. CDR3 length: 15 residues. CDR3 residues: CASSLPAGSPDTQYF. The CDR3 bases are TGTGCCAGCAGTTTACCCGCTGGGTCCCCAGATACGCAGTATTTT.

The table lists this clonotype with a few counts. The chain employs TRBV11-2 and TRBJ2-1; D perhaps matches TRBD2 (6 bases). This CDR3 has 16 residues. Trimming removed 4 bases from V and 0 bases from J, with 13 bases in between. Germline values: CDR1 SGHAT, CDR2 FQNNGV. The CDR3 nucleotides read TGTGCCAGCAGCTCCCTAGCGATGAGCTCCTACAATGAGCAGTTCTTC. It yields the protein CASSSLAMSSYNEQFF.

Only a few counts were recorded for this clonotype. In DNA form, the CDR3 reads TGTGCCAGTAACGGACACGTAGAAGATACGCAGTATTTT. Residues: CASNGHVEDTQYF. The V call is TRBV19, the J call TRBJ2-3; possible D gene TRBD1, 5 bases. V lost 7 bases and J 5 bases, leaving 13 bases between the germline ends. The CDR3 loop spans 13 amino acids. The germline CDR1 and CDR2 sequences are LNHDA and SQIVND (reference sequence).

The chain links TRBV7-7 to TRBJ2-2; 7 positions match TRBD1. CDR1 is SSHAT and CDR2 is FNYEAQ in the germline V gene (reference sequence). CDR3 length: 15 residues. The trim removed 6 bases at V and 4 bases at J, leaving 8 bases unmatched. The chain's CDR3 is CASSLRTGRTGELFF. The DNA for the CDR3 is TGTGCCAGCAGTTTAAGGACAGGTCGCACCGGGGAGCTGTTTTTT.

This clonotype was detected only a few times. Written as DNA, the CDR3 is TGTGCCAGTAGTATGCGGCCAGCGGTAAGCACAGATACGCAGTATTTT. Its protein product is CASSMRPAVSTDTQYF. This chain uses TRBV19 with TRBJ2-3, with a possible D match to TRBD2 (5 bases). V was trimmed by 3 bases and J by 0 bases, leaving 13 bases between them. Germline loops: CDR1 LNHDA, CDR2 SQIVND (reference sequence). The CDR3 sequence is 16 residues long. Filled out from reference TRBV19 and TRBJ2-3, the complete variable domain reads DGGITQSPKYLFRKEGQNVTLSCEQNLNHDAMYWYRQDPGQGLRLIYYSQIVNDFQKGDIAEGYSVSREKKESFPLTVTSAQKNPTAFYLCASSMRPAVSTDTQYFGPGTRLTVL.

The chain carries TRBV7-8 and TRBJ1-5; 7 bases map to TRBD1. CDR3 length: 17 amino acids. Looked up from germline, CDR1 is SGHVS and CDR2 is FQNEAQ. The ends lost 0 bases at V and 1 base at J; junction bases unmatched: 6. In DNA, the CDR3 is TGTGCCAGCAGCTTAGCGTTCACAGGGGACAGCAATCAGCCCCAGCATTTT. Amino acid sequence: CASSLAFTGDSNQPQHF.

This clonotype was observed at least ten times. The V and J genes are TRBV4-1 and TRBJ1-4; TRBD1 matches 8 bases. CDR3 length: 15 residues. CDR1 and CDR2 from the germline V gene are MGHRA and YSYEKL. V shed 4 bases and J 6 bases; nucleotides not matched to a gene: 7. The CDR3 loop reads CASSPPPGQDEKLFF. The CDR3 nucleotides are TGCGCCAGCAGCCCACCCCCGGGACAGGATGAAAAACTGTTTTTT.

This clonotype was picked up many times. The rearrangement links TRBV12-3 or TRBV12-4 to TRBJ2-3, with TRBD2 matching over 8 bases. The CDR3 length is 16 residues. After removal of 2 bases from V and 0 bases from J, the junction contained 4 bases not matched to a gene. The CDR3 nucleotides read TGTGCCAGCAGTTTAAGTTCTAGCGGGAGCACAGATACGCAGTATTTT. Its translation is CASSLSSSGSTDTQYF.

This clonotype has a handful of counts. The V gene is TRBV7-6, the J gene TRBJ2-2; D unclear. The CDR3 spans 12 residues. V was clipped by 5 bases and J by 2 bases, with 3 bases between them. CDR1 is SGHVS, CDR2 FNYEAQ, per germline. CDR3 bases: TGTGCCAGCAGCATCAACACCGGGGAGCTGTTTTTT. It is translated as CASSINTGELFF.